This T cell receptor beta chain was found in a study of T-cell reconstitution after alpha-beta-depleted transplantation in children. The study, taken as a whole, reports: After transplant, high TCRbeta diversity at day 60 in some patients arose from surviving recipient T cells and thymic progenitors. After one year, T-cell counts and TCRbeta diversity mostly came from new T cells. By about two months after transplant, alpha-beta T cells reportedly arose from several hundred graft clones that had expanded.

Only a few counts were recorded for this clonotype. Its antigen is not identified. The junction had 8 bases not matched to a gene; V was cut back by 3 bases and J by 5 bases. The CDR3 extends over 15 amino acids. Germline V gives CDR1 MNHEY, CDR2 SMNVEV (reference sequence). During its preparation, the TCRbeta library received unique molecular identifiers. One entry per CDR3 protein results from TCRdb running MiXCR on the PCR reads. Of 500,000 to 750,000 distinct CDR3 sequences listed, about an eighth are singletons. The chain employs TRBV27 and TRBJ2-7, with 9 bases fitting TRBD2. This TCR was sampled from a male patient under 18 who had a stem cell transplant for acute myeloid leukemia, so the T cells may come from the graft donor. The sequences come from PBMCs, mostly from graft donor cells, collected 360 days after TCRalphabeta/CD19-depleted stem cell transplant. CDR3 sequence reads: CASSFWREGPNEQYF. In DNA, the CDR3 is TGTGCCAGCAGTTTTTGGCGGGAGGGCCCCAACGAGCAGTACTTC.